These T cell receptor beta chains were read from a single sample in a study of cytomegalovirus exposure and HLA in healthy donors. Sequencing used immunoSEQ multiplex PCR; TCRdb keeps in-frame clones, though not all of them. This table has under 200,000 clones, around 80% appearing once. Sequenced input: PBMCs. These receptors originate from a male donor in good health and CMV-seropositive. CDR3s include the opening cysteine and the closing phenylalanine or tryptophan. D genes are given only for firm matches. The size field is filled for only some rows; it gives once, few, many or a size class.

TRBD1	TRBV5-4	.	TRBJ1-1	TGTGCCAGCACGCGGGACAGAAACACTGAAGCTTTCTTT	CASTRDRNTEAFF
.	TRBV6-5	once	TRBJ1-1	TGTGCCAGCAGTTTAGGACAGTCGAACACTGAAGCTTTCTTT	CASSLGQSNTEAFF
TRBD1	TRBV19	.	TRBJ1-6	TGTGCCAGTAGGGCTACAGGGGAATCACCCCTCCACTTT	CASRATGESPLHF
.	TRBV5-6	.	TRBJ1-2	TGTGCCAGCAGCTTGGATGAGGGAAGCAGAGAGGGCTACACCTTC	CASSLDEGSREGYTF
.	TRBV6-1	.	TRBJ2-1	TGTGCCAGCAGGAAGGAGGTACGGTTCTTC	CASRKEVRFF
.	TRBV9	.	TRBJ1-1	TGTGCCAGCAGCGTAGCTAACAGGACGGCCGACACTGAAGCTTTCTTT	CASSVANRTADTEAFF
.	TRBV30	.	TRBJ2-2	TGTGCCTGGAGTGTAAATGGGCGGGGGCGTGCGAACACCGGGGAGCTGTTTTTT	CAWSVNGRGRANTGELFF
.	TRBV18	few	TRBJ2-7	TGTGCCAGCTCACCCGAGGCCTGGAGGGGATACGAGCAGTACTTC	CASSPEAWRGYEQYF
.	TRBV2	few	TRBJ2-7	TGTGCCAGCAGTGAGATGGCCCAGGCCGGGCAGTACTTC	CASSEMAQAGQYF
TRBD1	TRBV7-2	.	TRBJ2-7	TGTGCCAGCAGCCTGACAGGGGGCGCAAGGTACGAGCAGTACTTC	CASSLTGGARYEQYF
TRBD1	TRBV19	.	TRBJ2-5	TGTGCCAGTAGTGTAAATCCCGGACAGGCTGAGACCCAGTACTTC	CASSVNPGQAETQYF
TRBD1	TRBV4-1	.	TRBJ1-3	TGCGCCAGCAGCCAAGGAGACAGGGTTTTAGGAAACACCATATATTTT	CASSQGDRVLGNTIYF
TRBD1	TRBV9	.	TRBJ1-3	TGTGCCAGCAGCTCCGCGACAGGGGGCGTCGGAAACACCATATATTTT	CASSSATGGVGNTIYF
TRBD2	TRBV5-4	.	TRBJ2-5	TGTGCCAGCAGCTTCAGGACCGGGACTAGCAGGGAGACCCAGTACTTC	CASSFRTGTSRETQYF
TRBD1	TRBV6-5	.	TRBJ2-1	TGTGCCAGCAGTTACTCCGACAGGGTCCACAATGAGCAGTTCTTC	CASSYSDRVHNEQFF
TRBD1	TRBV19	.	TRBJ1-4	TGTGCCAGTACACCCCTCCGGGACAGGGGTGAAAAACTGTTTTTT	CASTPLRDRGEKLFF
.	TRBV27	.	TRBJ2-3	TGTGCCAGCAGTTTTCTGGGCAGGGGAGGGGCAGATACGCAGTATTTT	CASSFLGRGGADTQYF